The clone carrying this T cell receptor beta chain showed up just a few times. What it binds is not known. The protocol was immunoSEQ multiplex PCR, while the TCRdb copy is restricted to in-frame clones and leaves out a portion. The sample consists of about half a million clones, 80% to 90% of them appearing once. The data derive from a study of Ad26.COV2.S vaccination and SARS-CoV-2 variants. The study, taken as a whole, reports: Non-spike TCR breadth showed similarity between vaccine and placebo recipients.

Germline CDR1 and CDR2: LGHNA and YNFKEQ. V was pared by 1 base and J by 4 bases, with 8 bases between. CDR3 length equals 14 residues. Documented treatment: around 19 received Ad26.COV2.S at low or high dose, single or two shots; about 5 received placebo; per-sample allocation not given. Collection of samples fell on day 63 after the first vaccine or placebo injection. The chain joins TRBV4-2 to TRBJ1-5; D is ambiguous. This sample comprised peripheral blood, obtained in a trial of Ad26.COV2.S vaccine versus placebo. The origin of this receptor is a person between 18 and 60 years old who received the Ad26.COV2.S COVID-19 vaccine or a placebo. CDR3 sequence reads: CASSQVKENQPQHF. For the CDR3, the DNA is TGTGCCAGCAGCCAAGTTAAAGAAAATCAGCCCCAGCATTTT.